This T cell receptor (beta chain) emerged from a study of T cell responses to AZD1222 COVID-19 vaccine. Looking at the study overall: Pooled together were second doses at about 4 or about 12 weeks.

This table comes from immunoSEQ multiplex PCR, and its TCRdb copy is limited to in-frame clones, with some not included. The data show 85,000 to 120,000 clones, under 90% seen once. As regards this clone: Antigen: not known.

Study-wide results and limits: Spike-specific TCRs gained breadth and depth after people received two AZD1222 doses. Repertoires were obtained only post-peak T cell response. Clonal diversity was possibly underestimated; the donors were predominantly white British and more often female.

Deletions cut 2 bases from V and 6 bases from J, with 7 bases between. CDR3 length: 13 residues. Germline V lookup: CDR1 LNHDA, CDR2 SQIVND (reference sequence). The sequence derives from an adult in good health. V gene TRBV19 combines with J gene TRBJ2-2; D possibly matches TRBD1 or TRBD2 (5 bases each). Sequences were derived from peripheral blood, sampled on day 0 of AZD1222 vaccination. CDR3 protein: CASSILGAGELFF. CDR3 DNA sequence: TGTGCCAGTAGTATATTGGGGGCCGGGGAGCTGTTTTTT.